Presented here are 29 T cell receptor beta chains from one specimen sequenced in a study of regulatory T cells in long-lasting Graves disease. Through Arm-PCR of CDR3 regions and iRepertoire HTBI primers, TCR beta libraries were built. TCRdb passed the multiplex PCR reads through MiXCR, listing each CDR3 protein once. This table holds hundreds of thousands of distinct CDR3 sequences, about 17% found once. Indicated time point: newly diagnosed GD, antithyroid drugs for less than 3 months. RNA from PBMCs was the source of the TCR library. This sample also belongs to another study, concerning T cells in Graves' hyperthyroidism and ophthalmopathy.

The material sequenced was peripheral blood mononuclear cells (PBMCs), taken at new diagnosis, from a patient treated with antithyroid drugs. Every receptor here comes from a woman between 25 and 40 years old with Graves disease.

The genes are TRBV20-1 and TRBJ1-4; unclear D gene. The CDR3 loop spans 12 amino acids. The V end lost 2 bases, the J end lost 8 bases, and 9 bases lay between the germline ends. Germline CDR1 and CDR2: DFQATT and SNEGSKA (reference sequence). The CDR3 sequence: CSARSDAEKLFF. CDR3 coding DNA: TGCAGTGCTAGATCTGATGCGGAAAAACTGTTTTTT.

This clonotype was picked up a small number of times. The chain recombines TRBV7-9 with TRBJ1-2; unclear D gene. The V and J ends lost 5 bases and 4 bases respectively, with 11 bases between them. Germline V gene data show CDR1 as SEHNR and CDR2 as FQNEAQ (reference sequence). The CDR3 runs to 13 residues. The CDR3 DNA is TGTGCCAGCAGCCCCGGTGGGGTCTATGGCTACACCTTC. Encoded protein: CASSPGGVYGYTF. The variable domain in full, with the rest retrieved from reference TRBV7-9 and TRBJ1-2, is DTGVSQNPRHKITKRGQNVTFRCDPISEHNRLYWYRQTLGQGPEFLTYFQNEAQLEKSRLLSDRFSAERPKGSFSTLEIQRTEQGDSAMYLCASSPGGVYGYTFGSGTRLTVV.

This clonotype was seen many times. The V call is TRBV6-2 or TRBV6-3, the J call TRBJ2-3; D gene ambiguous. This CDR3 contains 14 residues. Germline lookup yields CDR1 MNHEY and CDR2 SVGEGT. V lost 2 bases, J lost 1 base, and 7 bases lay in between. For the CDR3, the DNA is TGTGCCAGCAGTTACCCAGCCCGCACAGATACGCAGTATTTT. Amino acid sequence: CASSYPARTDTQYF.

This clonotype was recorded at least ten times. The CDR3, as DNA: TGTGCCAGCAGCCCGGAAAGCGACAGGGATGACTACGAGCAGTACTTC. Protein: CASSPESDRDDYEQYF. V gene TRBV3-1 combines with J gene TRBJ2-7; 7 bases agree with TRBD1. CDR1 is LGHDT, CDR2 YNNKEL, per germline (reference sequence). V trimming: 4 bases; J trimming: 3 bases; junction bases outside the gene matches: 12. This CDR3 comprises 16 residues.

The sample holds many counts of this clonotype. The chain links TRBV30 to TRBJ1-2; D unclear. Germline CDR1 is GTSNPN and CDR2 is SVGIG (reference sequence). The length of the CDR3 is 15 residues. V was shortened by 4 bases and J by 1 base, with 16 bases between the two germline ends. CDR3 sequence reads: CAWNGGGAYNYGYTF. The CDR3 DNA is TGTGCCTGGAACGGTGGAGGAGCATATAACTATGGCTACACCTTC.

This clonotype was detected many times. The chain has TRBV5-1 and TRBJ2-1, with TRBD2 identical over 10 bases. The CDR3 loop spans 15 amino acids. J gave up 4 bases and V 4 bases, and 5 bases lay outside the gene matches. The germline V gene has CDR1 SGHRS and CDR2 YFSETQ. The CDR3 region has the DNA TGCGCCAGCAGCGGAGGACTAGCGGATTACAATGAGCAGTTCTTC. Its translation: CASSGGLADYNEQFF.

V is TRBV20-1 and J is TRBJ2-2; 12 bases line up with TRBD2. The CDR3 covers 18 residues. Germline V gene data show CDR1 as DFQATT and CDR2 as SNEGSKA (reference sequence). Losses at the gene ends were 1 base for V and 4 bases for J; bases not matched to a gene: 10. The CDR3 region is CSARVGLAGGQRTGELFF. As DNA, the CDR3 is TGCAGTGCTAGAGTTGGGCTAGCGGGAGGGCAGCGCACCGGGGAGCTGTTTTTT.

In DNA form, the CDR3 reads TGTGCCATCCCCGGGACTAGCGGACCCACAGATACGCAGTATTTT. Translated, it gives CAIPGTSGPTDTQYF. The chain recombines TRBV18 with TRBJ2-3; 11 bases map to TRBD2. CDR1 and CDR2 (germline): KGHSH, LQKENI. V was clipped by 10 bases and J by 2 bases; unmatched bases: 8. The CDR3 covers 15 residues.

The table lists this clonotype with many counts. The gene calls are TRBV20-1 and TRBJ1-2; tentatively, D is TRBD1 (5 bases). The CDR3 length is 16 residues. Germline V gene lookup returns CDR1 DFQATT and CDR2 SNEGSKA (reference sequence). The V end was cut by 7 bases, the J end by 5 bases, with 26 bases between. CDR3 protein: CSVVGPSGSGYYGYTF. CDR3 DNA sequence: TGCAGTGTAGTGGGACCCTCAGGGAGTGGGTATTATGGCTACACCTTC.

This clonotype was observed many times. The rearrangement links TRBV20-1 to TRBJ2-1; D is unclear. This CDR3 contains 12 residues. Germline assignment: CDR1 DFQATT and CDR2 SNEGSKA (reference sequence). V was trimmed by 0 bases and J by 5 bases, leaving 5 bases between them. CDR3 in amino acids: CSAREWDNEQFF. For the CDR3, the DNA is TGCAGTGCTAGAGAATGGGACAATGAGCAGTTCTTC.

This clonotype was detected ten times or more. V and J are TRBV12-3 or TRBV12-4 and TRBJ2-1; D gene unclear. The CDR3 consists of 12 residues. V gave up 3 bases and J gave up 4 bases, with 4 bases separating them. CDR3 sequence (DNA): TGTGCCAGCAGTTTGAGGTACAATGAGCAGTTCTTC. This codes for CASSLRYNEQFF.

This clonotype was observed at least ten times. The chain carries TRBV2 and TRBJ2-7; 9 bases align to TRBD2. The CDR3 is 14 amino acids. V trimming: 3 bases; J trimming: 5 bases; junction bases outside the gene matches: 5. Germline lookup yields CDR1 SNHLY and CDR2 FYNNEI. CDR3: CASSDRLAGNEQYF. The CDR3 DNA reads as TGTGCCAGCAGTGATCGTCTAGCGGGGAACGAGCAGTACTTC.

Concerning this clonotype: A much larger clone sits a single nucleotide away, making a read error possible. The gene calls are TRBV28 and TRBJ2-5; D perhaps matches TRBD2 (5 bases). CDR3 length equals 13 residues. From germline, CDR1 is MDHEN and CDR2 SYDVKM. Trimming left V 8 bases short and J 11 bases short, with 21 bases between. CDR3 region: CASSGGGDNEQYF. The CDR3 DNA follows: TGTGCCAGCTCGGGCGGAGGTGACAATGAGCAGTACTTC.

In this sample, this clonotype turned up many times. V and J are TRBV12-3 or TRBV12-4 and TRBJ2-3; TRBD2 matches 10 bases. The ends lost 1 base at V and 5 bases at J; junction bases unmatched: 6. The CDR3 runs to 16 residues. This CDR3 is CASSLVASGRGDTQYF. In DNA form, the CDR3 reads TGTGCCAGCAGTTTAGTGGCGAGCGGGAGGGGAGATACGCAGTATTTT.

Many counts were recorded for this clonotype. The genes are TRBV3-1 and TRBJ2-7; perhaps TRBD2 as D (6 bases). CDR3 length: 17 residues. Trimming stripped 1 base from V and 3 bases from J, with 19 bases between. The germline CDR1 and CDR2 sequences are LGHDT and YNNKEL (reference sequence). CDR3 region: CASSQGYDPGGVYEQYF. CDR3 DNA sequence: TGTGCCAGCAGCCAAGGATACGACCCCGGGGGTGTCTACGAGCAGTACTTC.

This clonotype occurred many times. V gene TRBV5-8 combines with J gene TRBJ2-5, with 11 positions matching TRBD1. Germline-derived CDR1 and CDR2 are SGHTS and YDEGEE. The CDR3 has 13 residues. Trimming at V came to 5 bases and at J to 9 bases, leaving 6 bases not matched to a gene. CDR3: CASRGQGARAQYF. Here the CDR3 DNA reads TGTGCCAGCAGAGGACAGGGGGCGCGGGCCCAGTACTTC.

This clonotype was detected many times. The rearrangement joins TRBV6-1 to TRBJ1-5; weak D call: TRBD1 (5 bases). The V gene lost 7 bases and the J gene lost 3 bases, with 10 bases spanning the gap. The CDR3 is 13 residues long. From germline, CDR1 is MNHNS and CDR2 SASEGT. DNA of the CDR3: TGTGCCAGCAATCAGGGCTACAATCAGCCCCAGCATTTT. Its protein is CASNQGYNQPQHF.

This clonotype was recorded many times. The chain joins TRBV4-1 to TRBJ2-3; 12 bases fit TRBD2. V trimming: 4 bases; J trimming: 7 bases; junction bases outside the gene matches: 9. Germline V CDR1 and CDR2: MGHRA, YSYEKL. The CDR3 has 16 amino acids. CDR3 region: CASSRLTSGRFYTQYF. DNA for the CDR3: TGCGCCAGCAGCCGGCTTACTAGCGGGAGGTTCTATACGCAGTATTTT.

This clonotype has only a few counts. The CDR3 sequence: CSASGDLAGPDPYEQYF. CDR3 DNA: TGCAGTGCTAGTGGAGACCTAGCGGGCCCCGACCCCTACGAGCAGTACTTC. The chain couples TRBV20-1 to TRBJ2-7; 8 bases fit TRBD2. This CDR3 has 17 amino acids. The V segment lost 3 bases and the J segment 2 bases; nucleotides outside the gene matches: 15. Germline V lookup: CDR1 DFQATT, CDR2 SNEGSKA (reference sequence).

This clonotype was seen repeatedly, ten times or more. The CDR3, as DNA: TGTGCCAGCCGGCGGCAGGGTACGGTGTTTGAGCAGTTCTTC. This sequence encodes CASRRQGTVFEQFF. This chain joins TRBV11-2 and TRBJ2-1; D might be TRBD1 (5 bases). This CDR3 has 14 residues. V shed 8 bases and J shed 9 bases, with 20 bases lying between them. Germline values: CDR1 SGHAT, CDR2 FQNNGV.

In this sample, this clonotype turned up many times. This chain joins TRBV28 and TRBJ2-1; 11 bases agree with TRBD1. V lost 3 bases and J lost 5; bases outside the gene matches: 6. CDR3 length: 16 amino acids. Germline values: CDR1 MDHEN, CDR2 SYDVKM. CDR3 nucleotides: TGTGCCAGCAGTTTCCTCGCGGGACAGGGGGACAATGAGCAGTTCTTC. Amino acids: CASSFLAGQGDNEQFF.

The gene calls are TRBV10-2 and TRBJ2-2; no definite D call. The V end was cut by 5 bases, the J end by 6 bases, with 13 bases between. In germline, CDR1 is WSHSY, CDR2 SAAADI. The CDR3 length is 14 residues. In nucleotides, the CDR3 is TGCGCCAGCAGTCCGGGTAGGGCGGCCGGGGAGCTGTTTTTT. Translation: CASSPGRAAGELFF.

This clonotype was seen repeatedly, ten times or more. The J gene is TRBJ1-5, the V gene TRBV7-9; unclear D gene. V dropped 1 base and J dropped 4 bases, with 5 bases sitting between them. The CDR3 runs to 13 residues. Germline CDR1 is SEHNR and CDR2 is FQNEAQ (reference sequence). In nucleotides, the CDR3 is TGTGCCAGCAGCTTAGGCATAAATCAGCCCCAGCATTTT. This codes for CASSLGINQPQHF.

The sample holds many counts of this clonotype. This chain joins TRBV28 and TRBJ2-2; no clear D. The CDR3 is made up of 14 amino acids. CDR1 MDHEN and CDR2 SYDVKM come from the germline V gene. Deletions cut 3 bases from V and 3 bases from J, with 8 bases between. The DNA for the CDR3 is TGTGCCAGCAGTTTGGTCACCTACACCGGGGAGCTGTTTTTT. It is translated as CASSLVTYTGELFF.

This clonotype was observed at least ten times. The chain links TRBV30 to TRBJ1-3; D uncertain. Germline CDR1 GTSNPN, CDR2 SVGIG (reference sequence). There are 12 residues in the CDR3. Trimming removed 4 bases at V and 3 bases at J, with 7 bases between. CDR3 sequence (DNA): TGTGCCTGGAAAGGAAATGGAAACACCATATATTTT. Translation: CAWKGNGNTIYF.

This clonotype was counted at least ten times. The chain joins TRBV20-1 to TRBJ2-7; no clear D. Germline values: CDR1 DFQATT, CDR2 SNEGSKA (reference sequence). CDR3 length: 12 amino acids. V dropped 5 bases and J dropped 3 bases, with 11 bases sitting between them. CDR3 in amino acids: CSADGTLYEQYF. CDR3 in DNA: TGCAGTGCTGACGGTACCCTCTACGAGCAGTACTTC.

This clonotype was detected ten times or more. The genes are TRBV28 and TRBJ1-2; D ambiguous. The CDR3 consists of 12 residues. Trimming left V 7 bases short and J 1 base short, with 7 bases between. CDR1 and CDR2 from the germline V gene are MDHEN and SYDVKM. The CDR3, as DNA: TGTGCCAGCATGAGAGATAACTATGGCTACACCTTC. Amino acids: CASMRDNYGYTF.

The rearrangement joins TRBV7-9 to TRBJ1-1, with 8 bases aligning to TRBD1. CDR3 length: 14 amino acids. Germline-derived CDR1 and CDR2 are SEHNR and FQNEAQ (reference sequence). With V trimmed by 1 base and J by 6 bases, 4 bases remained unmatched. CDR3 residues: CASSLEVQGAEAFF. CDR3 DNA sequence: TGTGCCAGCAGCTTAGAGGTACAGGGGGCTGAAGCTTTCTTT.

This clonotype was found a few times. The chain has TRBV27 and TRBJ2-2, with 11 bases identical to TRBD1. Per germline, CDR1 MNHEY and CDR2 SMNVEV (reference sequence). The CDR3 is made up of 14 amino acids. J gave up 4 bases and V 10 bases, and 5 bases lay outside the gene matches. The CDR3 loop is CATYGTGGTGELFF. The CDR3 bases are TGTGCCACCTATGGGACAGGGGGCACCGGGGAGCTGTTTTTT.